This T cell receptor (beta chain) came from a study of beta chain features in type 1 diabetes. Study-level points and caveats: A moderate, significant TCRB CDR3 shortening appeared in type 1 diabetes across four CD4+ subsets.

V dropped 5 bases and J dropped 1; count of bases not matched to a gene: 5. The CDR3 totals 14 residues. CDR1 is SGHVS, CDR2 FQNEAQ, per germline. Details on this clone: Its antigen remains unknown.

Expressed TCRB transcripts were sequenced because the entire RNA isolate underwent reverse transcription. Libraries were prepared by immunoSEQ multiplex PCR; TCRdb keeps only in-frame clonotypes and omits some of them. The table lists 250,000 or so clones, over 11% of them singletons. The chain joins TRBV7-8 to TRBJ2-7; TRBD1 matches at 7 bases. The sequencing input was naive CD4+ T cells from blood. This TCR was recovered from a man in his thirties or forties with type 1 diabetes. CDR3 coding DNA: TGTGCCAGCAGCCCCCGGACAGGATCCTACGAGCAGTACTTC. Encoded protein: CASSPRTGSYEQYF.